The source of this T cell receptor beta chain is a study of T cell responses to AZD1222 COVID-19 vaccine. Germline V gene lookup returns CDR1 SGHVS and CDR2 FNYEAQ. This CDR3 spans 20 amino acids. After removal of 1 base from V and 0 bases from J, the junction contained 16 bases not matched to a gene. TCRdb's table, derived via immunoSEQ multiplex PCR, lists solely in-frame clones and lacks some. The sample includes 120,000 to 150,000 clones, just over 85% of them seen just once. The specimen comprised peripheral blood, sampled on day 0 of AZD1222 vaccination. The chain links TRBV7-6 to TRBJ1-1; 8 bases match TRBD1. The sequence was obtained from an adult in good health. This CDR3 reads CASSLVRRARGREVNTEAFF. In DNA form, the CDR3 reads TGTGCCAGCAGCTTAGTCCGTCGGGCCAGGGGGCGCGAGGTGAACACTGAAGCTTTCTTT.